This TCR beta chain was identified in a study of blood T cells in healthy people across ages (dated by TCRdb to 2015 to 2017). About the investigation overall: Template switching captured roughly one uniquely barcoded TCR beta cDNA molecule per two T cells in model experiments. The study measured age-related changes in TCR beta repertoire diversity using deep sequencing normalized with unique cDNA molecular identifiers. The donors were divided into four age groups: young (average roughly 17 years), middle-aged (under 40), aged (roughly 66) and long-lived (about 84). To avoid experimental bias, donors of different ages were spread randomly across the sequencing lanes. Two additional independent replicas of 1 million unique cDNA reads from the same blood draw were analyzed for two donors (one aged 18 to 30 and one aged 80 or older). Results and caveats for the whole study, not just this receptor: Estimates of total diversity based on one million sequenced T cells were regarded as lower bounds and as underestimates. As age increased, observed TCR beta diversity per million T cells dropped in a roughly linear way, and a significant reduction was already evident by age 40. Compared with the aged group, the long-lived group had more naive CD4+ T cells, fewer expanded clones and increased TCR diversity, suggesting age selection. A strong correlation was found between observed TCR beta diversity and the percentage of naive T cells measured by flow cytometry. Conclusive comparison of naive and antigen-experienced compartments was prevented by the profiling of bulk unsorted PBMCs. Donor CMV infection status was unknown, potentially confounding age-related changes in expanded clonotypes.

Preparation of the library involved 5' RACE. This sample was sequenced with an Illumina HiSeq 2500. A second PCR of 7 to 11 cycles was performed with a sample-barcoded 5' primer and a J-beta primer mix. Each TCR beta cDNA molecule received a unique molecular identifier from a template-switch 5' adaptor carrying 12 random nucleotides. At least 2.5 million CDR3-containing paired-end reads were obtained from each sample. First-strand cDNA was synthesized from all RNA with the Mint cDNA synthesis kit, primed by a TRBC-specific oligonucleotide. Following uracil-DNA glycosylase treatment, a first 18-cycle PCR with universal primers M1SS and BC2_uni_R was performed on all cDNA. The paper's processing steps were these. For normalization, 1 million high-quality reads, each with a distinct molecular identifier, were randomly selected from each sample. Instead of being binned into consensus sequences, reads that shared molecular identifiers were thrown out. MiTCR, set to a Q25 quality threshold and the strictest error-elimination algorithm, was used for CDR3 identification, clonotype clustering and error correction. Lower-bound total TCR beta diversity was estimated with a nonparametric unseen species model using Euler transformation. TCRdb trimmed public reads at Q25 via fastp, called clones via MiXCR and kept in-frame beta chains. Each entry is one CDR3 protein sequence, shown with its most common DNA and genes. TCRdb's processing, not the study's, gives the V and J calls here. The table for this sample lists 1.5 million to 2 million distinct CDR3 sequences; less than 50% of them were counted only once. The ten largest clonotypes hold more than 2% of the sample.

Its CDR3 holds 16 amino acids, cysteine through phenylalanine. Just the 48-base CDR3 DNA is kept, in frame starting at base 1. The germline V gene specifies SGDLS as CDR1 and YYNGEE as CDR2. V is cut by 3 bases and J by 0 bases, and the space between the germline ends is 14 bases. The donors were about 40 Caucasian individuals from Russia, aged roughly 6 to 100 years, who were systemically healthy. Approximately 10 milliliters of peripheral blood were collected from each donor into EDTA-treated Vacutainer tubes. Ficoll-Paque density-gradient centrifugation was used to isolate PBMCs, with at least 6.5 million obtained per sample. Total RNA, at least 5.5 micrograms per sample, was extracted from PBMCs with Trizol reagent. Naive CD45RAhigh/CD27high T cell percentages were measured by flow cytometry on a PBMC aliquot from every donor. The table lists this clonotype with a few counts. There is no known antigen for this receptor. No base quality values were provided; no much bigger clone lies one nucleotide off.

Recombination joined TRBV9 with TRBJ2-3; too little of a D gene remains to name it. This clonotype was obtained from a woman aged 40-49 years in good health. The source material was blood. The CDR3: CASSGSPGLSTDTQYF. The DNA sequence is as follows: TGTGCCAGCAGCGGAAGTCCGGGTCTTAGCACAGATACGCAGTATTTT.